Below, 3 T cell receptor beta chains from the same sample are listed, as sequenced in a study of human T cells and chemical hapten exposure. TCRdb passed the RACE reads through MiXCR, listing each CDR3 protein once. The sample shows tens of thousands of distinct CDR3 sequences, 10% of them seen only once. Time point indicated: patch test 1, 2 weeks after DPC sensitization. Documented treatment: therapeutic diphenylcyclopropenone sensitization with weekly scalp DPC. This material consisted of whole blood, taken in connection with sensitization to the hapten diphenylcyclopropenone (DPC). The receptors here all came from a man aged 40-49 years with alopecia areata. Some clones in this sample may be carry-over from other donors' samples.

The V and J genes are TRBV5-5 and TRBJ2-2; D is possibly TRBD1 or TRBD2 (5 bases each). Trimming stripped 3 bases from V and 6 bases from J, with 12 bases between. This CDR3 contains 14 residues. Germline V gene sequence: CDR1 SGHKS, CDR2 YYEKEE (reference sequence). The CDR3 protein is CASSSRLGAGELFF. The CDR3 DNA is TGTGCCAGCAGCTCGAGACTGGGGGCCGGGGAGCTGTTTTTT.

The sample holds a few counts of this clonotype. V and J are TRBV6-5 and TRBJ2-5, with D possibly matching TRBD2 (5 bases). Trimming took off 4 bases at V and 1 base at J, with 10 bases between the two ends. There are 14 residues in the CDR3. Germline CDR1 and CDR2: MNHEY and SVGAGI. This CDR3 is CASSSLASQETQYF. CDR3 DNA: TGTGCCAGCAGTTCCCTAGCCAGCCAAGAGACCCAGTACTTC.

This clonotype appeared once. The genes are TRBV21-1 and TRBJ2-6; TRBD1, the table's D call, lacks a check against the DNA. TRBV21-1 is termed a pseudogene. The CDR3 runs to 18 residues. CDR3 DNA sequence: TGTGCCAGCAGCAAAGTGGGGACAGGGCTCTCTGGGGCCAACGTCCTGACTTTC. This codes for CASSKVGTGLSGANVLTF.